Reported below is one TCR beta chain. Its antigen is not known. This is likely an artifact of a read error, given a far larger clone one base away. The germline gives CDR1 LGHNA, CDR2 YNFKEQ. The CDR3 spans 16 residues. The method was immunoSEQ multiplex PCR; TCRdb's version includes in-frame clones alone and lacks a portion of them. This sample has some 530,000 clones, with 81% found just once. These data come from a study of shared clonotypes between healthy human individuals. Study outcomes and limitations: Clonotype sharing among donors was thought likely to change with sequencing depth.

This TCR came from a woman between 40 and 55 years old in good health. Some clones in this sample may be carry-over from other donors' samples. Sample: PBMCs. The chain joins TRBV4-2 to TRBJ2-7; D ambiguous. The CDR3 DNA reads as TGTGCCAGCAGCCAAGCCGGTACGTCCAACTCCTACGGGCAGTACTTC. Its protein product is CASSQAGTSNSYGQYF.